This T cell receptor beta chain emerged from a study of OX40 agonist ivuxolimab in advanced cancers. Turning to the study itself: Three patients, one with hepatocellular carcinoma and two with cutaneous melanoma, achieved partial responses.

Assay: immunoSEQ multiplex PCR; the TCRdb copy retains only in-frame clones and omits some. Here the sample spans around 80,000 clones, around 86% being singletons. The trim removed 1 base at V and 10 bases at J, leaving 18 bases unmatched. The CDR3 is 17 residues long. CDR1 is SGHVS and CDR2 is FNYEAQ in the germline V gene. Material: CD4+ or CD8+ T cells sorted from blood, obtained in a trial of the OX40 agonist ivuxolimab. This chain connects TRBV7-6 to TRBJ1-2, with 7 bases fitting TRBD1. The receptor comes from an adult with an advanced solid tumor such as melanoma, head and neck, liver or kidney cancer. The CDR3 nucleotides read TGTGCCAGCAGCTTAGTATACCGAAGGGGACAGCCGCCTGACTACACCTTC. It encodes CASSLVYRRGQPPDYTF.